This T cell receptor (beta chain) came from a study of tumor-infiltrating lymphocytes in primary liver carcinoma. CDR3 length: 15 residues. V lost 5 bases to trimming and J lost 5 bases, with 15 bases between them. The germline CDR1 and CDR2 sequences are SGHVS and FQNEAQ. Co-extraction yielded RNA and DNA from around 18-30 mg of unsorted bulk tissue. The cohort consisted of patients whose primary liver carcinoma was surgically resected. This clonotype was detected only once. With about 470 ng total RNA as template and a constant-region primer, TCR beta cDNA was made. Generation of the TCR beta libraries relied on three nested multiplex PCR rounds using slightly modified ARM-PCR. Amplification in the first two PCR rounds was performed using TRBV1-TRBV30 forward primers and a C-beta reverse primer for roughly 10 cycles each. TCRdb re-derived calls from the multiplex PCR reads in MiXCR, one entry per CDR3 protein. The table includes 70,000 to 75,000 distinct CDR3 sequences, over 60% detected once.

The specimen was liver tumor tissue from sampling region 4. Subset described: tumor region T4, right-lateral pole. The chain combines TRBV7-8 with TRBJ2-2, with TRBD2 as a possible D gene (6 bases). This sequence originates from a man aged 40-49 years with primary liver carcinoma and hepatitis B virus infection. The CDR3 region has the DNA TGTGCCAGCAGCAACGGACCAGCGGGTACCGGGGAGCTGTTTTTT. Amino acids: CASSNGPAGTGELFF.